The 6 T cell receptor beta chains presented below share a single source sample, sequenced in a study of shared clonotypes between healthy human individuals. Naive CD8 cells, CD45RO-negative and positively selected for CCR7, excluded terminally differentiated effector memory CD45RA+ cells. TCRdb's copy holds only in-frame clones and misses some; the assay was immunoSEQ multiplex PCR. The repertoire consists of hundreds of thousands of clones, with approximately 96% occurring once and the leading ten covering about 0.11%. The sequenced sample was naive CD8+ T cells sorted from blood. The receptor set was obtained from a woman in her thirties in good health.

V and J are TRBV28 and TRBJ1-2; TRBD1 aligns across 8 bases. Germline V lookup: CDR1 MDHEN, CDR2 SYDVKM. This CDR3 region has 15 residues. Losses at the gene ends were 2 bases for V and 7 bases for J; bases not matched to a gene: 9. Here the CDR3 reads CASSLGAGGMGGYTF. The DNA of the CDR3 is TGTGCCAGCAGTTTAGGGGCAGGGGGCATGGGTGGCTACACCTTC.

The V call is TRBV4-1, the J call TRBJ2-5; 9 bases fit TRBD1. CDR1 is MGHRA, CDR2 YSYEKL, per germline. The CDR3 is made up of 16 amino acids. The V gene end was trimmed by 4 bases and the J gene end by 2 bases; junction bases not matched to a gene: 8. The CDR3 DNA reads as TGCGCCAGCAGCCTAGTCGGACAGGGGCTACAAGAGACCCAGTACTTC. Encoded protein: CASSLVGQGLQETQYF.

V and J are TRBV7-9 and TRBJ2-1, with 12 nucleotides matching TRBD2. Trimming at V came to 5 bases and at J to 8 bases, leaving 7 bases not matched to a gene. In germline, CDR1 is SEHNR, CDR2 FQNEAQ (reference sequence). This CDR3 contains 15 residues. In DNA, the CDR3 is TGTGCCAGCAGCCGACTAGCGGGAGTGAGCGATGAGCAGTTCTTC. It translates to CASSRLAGVSDEQFF.

In this sample, this clone turned up once. CDR3 sequence (DNA): TGTGCCAGCAGTCCACCCACTAGCGAGTTTATTTATGAGCAGTTCTTC. Translated, it gives CASSPPTSEFIYEQFF. The chain combines TRBV27 with TRBJ2-1; TRBD2 agrees at 7 bases. CDR3 size: 16 residues. Trimming at V came to 5 bases and at J to 8 bases, leaving 15 bases not matched to a gene. Germline CDR1 MNHEY, CDR2 SMNVEV (reference sequence).

The V call is TRBV7-9, the J call TRBJ2-7; 13 positions agree with TRBD2. Germline loops: CDR1 SEHNR, CDR2 FQNEAQ (reference sequence). The CDR3 covers 17 residues. J gave up 2 bases and V 5 bases, and 9 bases lay outside the gene matches. Here the CDR3 DNA reads TGTGCCAGCAGCCCCGGACTAGCGGGAGTTTTGGCCTACGAGCAGTACTTC. Protein product: CASSPGLAGVLAYEQYF.

Only a few counts were recorded for this clone. The chain combines TRBV19 with TRBJ2-7; 10 bases fit TRBD1. V lost 3 bases to trimming and J lost 2 bases; unmatched junction nucleotides: 1. Germline loops: CDR1 LNHDA, CDR2 SQIVND (reference sequence). This CDR3 has 14 amino acids. Written as DNA, the CDR3 is TGTGCCAGTAGTATCGGGACAGGGGCCTACGAGCAGTACTTC. Its protein is CASSIGTGAYEQYF.